Sequencing of this T cell receptor (beta chain) was carried out in a study of memory B cells and T cells in multiple sclerosis. After stimulus-free culture, autoproliferating CFSE-dim and non-proliferating CFSE-high T cells were sequenced separately. Cultures began with 45 million to 50 million CFSE-labeled PBMCs, unstimulated for 7 days, with replicate wells pooled. As to this clone: Its antigen is unknown.

Overall study findings and caveats: Clone-set sizes differed between compartments, so shared clonotype counts needed normalization.

With 6 bases removed from V and 6 bases from J, the gap between germline ends came to 17 bases. The CDR3 length is 15 residues. Germline-derived CDR1 and CDR2 are MNHEY and SMNVEV (reference sequence). The protocol was immunoSEQ multiplex PCR, while the TCRdb copy is restricted to in-frame clones and leaves out a portion. In the table there are about 12,000 clones, 84% of which are singletons. The chain has TRBV27 and TRBJ2-2; D unclear. The TCR originated in a human donor with multiple sclerosis. The sequenced sample was PBMCs from blood kept in culture. The chain's CDR3 is CASSPWVVVAGELFF. The CDR3 region has the DNA TGTGCCAGCAGCCCCTGGGTAGTAGTGGCCGGGGAGCTGTTTTTT.